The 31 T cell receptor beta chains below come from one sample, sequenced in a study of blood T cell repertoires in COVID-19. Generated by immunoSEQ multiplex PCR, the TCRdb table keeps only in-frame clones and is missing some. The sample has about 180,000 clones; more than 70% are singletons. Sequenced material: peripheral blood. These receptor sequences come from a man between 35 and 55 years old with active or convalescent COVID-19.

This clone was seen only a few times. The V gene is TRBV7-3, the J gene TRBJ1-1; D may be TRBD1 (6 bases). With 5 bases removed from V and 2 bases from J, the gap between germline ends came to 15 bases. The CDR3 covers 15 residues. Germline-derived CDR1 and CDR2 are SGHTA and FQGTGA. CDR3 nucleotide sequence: TGTGCCAGCAGCACCAGGGGTGGACCTAACACTGAAGCTTTCTTT. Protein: CASSTRGGPNTEAFF.

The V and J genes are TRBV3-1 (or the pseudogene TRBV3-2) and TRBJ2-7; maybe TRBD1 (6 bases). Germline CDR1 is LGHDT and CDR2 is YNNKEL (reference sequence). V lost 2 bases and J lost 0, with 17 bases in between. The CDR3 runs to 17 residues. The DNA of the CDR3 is TGTGCCAGCAGCCAAACTCTGGACAGTGACTCCTCCTACGAGCAGTACTTC. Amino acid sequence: CASSQTLDSDSSYEQYF.

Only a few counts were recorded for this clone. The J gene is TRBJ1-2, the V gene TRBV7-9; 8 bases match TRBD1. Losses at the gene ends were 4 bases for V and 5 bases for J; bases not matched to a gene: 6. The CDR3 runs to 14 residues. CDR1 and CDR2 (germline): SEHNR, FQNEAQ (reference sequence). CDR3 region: CASSSGQAGYGYTF. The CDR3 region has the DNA TGTGCCAGCAGCTCGGGACAGGCTGGGTATGGCTACACCTTC.

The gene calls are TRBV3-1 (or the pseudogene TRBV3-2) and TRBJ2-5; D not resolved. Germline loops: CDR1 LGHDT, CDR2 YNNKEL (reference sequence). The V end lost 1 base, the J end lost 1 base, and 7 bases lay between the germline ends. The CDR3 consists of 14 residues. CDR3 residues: CASSQGSLQETQYF. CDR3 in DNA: TGTGCCAGCAGCCAAGGCTCACTCCAAGAGACCCAGTACTTC.

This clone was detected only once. CDR3 protein: CASSLSGDNEKLFF. The CDR3 nucleotides are TGTGCCAGCAGTTTATCAGGGGATAATGAAAAACTGTTTTTT. The chain uses TRBV27 and TRBJ1-4; a possible D gene is TRBD1 (5 bases). Trimming took 0 bases from V and 4 from J, leaving 6 bases between them. The CDR3 length is 14 residues. Germline CDR1 MNHEY, CDR2 SMNVEV (reference sequence). Based on the CDR3 plus reference TRBV27 and TRBJ1-4, the full variable domain is EAQVTQNPRYLITVTGKKLTVTCSQNMNHEYMSWYRQDPGLGLRQIYYSMNVEVTDKGDVPEGYKVSRKEKRNFPLILESPSPNQTSLYFCASSLSGDNEKLFFGSGTQLSVL.

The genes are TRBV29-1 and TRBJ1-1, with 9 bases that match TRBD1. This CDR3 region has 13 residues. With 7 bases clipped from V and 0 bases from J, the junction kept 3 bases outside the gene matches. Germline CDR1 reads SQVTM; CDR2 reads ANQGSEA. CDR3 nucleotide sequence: TGCAGCGCCAACAGGGGGCTGAACACTGAAGCTTTCTTT. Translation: CSANRGLNTEAFF.

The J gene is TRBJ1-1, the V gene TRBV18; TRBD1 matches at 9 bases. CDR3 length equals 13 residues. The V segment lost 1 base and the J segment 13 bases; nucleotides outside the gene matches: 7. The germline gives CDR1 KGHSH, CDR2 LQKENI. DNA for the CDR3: TGTGCCAGCTCACCACAACGGACAGGGGATGGTTTCTTT. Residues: CASSPQRTGDGFF. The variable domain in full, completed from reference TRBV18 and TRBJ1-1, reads NAGVMQNPRHLVRRRGQEARLRCSPMKGHSHVYWYRQLPEEGLKFMVYLQKENIIDESGMPKERFSAEFPKEGPSILRIQQVVRGDSAAYFCASSPQRTGDGFFGQGTRLTVV.

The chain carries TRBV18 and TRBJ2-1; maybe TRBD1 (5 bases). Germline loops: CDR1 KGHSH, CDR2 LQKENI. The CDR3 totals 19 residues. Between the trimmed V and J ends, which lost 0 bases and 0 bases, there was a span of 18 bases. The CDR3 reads CASSPPSYDSLSSYNEQFF. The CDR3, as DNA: TGTGCCAGCTCACCACCGTCTTATGACAGTCTGAGCTCCTACAATGAGCAGTTCTTC.

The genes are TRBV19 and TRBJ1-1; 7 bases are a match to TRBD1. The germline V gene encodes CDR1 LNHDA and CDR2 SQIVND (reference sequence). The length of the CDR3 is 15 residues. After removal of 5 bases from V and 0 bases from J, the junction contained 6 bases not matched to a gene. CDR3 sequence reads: CASSYRQGLNTEAFF. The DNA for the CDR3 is TGTGCCAGTAGTTACCGACAGGGCCTGAACACTGAAGCTTTCTTT. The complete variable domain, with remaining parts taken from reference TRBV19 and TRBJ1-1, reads DGGITQSPKYLFRKEGQNVTLSCEQNLNHDAMYWYRQDPGQGLRLIYYSQIVNDFQKGDIAEGYSVSREKKESFPLTVTSAQKNPTAFYLCASSYRQGLNTEAFFGQGTRLTVV.

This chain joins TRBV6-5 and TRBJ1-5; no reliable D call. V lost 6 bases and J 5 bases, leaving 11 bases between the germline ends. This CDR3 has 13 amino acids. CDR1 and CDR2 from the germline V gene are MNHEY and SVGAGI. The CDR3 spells CASRDKTHQPQHF. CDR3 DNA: TGTGCCAGCAGAGACAAGACACATCAGCCCCAGCATTTT.

The CDR3 DNA sequence: TGTGCCATAGAGCGGGGGGACATCACAGATACGCAGTATTTT. Its translation: CAIERGDITDTQYF. The rearrangement joins TRBV2 to TRBJ2-3; 9 nucleotides line up with TRBD2. This CDR3 region has 14 residues. After removal of 10 bases from V and 2 bases from J, the junction contained 7 bases not matched to a gene. Germline V gives CDR1 SNHLY, CDR2 FYNNEI.

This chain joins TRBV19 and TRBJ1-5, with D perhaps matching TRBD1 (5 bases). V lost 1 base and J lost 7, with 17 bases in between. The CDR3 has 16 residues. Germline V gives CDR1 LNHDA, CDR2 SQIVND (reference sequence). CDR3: CASSIGGTGTSQPQHF. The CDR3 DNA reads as TGTGCCAGTAGTATAGGAGGGACGGGGACTTCCCAGCCCCAGCATTTT.

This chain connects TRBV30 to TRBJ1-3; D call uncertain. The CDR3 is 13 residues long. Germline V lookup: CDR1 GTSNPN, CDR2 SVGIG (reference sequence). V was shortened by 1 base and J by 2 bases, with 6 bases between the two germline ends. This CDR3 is CAWSAGTGNTIYF. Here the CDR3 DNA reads TGTGCCTGGAGTGCCGGTACTGGAAACACCATATATTTT.

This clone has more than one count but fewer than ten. CDR3 sequence reads: CARKGGGTDTQYF. DNA for the CDR3: TGTGCCCGAAAGGGGGGGGGCACAGATACGCAGTATTTT. The chain has TRBV30 and TRBJ2-3; tentative D call: TRBD2 (7 bases). V dropped 8 bases and J dropped 1 base, with 13 bases sitting between them. This CDR3 has 13 residues. CDR1 is GTSNPN and CDR2 is SVGIG in the germline V gene (reference sequence). Together with reference TRBV30 and TRBJ2-3, the CDR3 gives the full variable domain: SQTIHQWPATLVQPVGSPLSLECTVEGTSNPNLYWYRQAAGRGLQLLFYSVGIGQISSEVPQNLSASRPQDRQFILSSKKLLLSDSGFYLCARKGGGTDTQYFGPGTRLTVL.

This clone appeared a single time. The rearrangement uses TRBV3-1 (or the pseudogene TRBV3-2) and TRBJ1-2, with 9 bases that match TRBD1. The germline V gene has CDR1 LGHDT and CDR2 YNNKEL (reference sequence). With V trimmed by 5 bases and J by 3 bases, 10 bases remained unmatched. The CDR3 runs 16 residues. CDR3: CASSAGTGFRDYGYTF. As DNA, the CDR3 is TGTGCCAGCAGCGCCGGGACAGGGTTCAGGGACTATGGCTACACCTTC.

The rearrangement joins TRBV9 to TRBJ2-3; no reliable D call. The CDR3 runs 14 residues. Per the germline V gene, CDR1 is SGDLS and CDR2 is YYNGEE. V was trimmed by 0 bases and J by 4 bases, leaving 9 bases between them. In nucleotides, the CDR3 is TGTGCCAGCAGCGTAGACACAGCCTCAGATACGCAGTATTTT. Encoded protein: CASSVDTASDTQYF.

The CDR3 DNA follows: TGTGCCAGCAGCTTGGGAGCCCTAATCGGGAACACCATATATTTT. As protein: CASSLGALIGNTIYF. This chain joins TRBV5-5 and TRBJ1-3; D is unclear. Trimming pared 0 bases from V and 7 bases from J, leaving 14 bases between. The CDR3 has 15 amino acids. Looked up from germline, CDR1 is SGHKS and CDR2 is YYEKEE (reference sequence). Full variable domain (missing parts from reference TRBV5-5 and TRBJ1-3): DAGVTQSPTHLIKTRGQQVTLRCSPISGHKSVSWYQQVLGQGPQFIFQYYEKEERGRGNFPDRFSARQFPNYSSELNVNALLLGDSALYLCASSLGALIGNTIYFGEGSWLTVV.

The CDR3, as DNA: TGTGCCAGCGGGACTGGAACTTTTGCAACTAATGAAAAACTGTTTTTT. It encodes CASGTGTFATNEKLFF. This chain uses TRBV11-2 with TRBJ1-4; tentatively, D is TRBD1 (5 bases). This CDR3 has 16 amino acids. The V and J ends lost 8 bases and 0 bases respectively, with 16 bases between them. In germline, CDR1 is SGHAT, CDR2 FQNNGV.

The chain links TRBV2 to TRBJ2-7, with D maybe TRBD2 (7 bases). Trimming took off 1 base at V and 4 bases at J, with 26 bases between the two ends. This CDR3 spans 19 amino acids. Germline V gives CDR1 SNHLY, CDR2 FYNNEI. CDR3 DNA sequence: TGTGCCAGCAGTGAAGGGCCGCCAATCAAAAGGGGGGGTGAATACGAGCAGTACTTC. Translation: CASSEGPPIKRGGEYEQYF. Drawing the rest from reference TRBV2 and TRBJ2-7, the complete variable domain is EPEVTQTPSHQVTQMGQEVILRCVPISNHLYFYWYRQILGQKVEFLVSFYNNEISEKSEIFDDQFSVERPDGSNFTLKIRSTKLEDSAMYFCASSEGPPIKRGGEYEQYFGPGTRLTVT.

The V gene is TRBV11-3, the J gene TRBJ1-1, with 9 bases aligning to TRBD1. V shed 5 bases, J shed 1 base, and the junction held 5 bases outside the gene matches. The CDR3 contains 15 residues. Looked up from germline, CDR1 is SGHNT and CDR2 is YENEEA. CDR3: CASSPGTGRNTEAFF. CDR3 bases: TGTGCCAGCAGCCCTGGGACAGGGAGGAACACTGAAGCTTTCTTT.

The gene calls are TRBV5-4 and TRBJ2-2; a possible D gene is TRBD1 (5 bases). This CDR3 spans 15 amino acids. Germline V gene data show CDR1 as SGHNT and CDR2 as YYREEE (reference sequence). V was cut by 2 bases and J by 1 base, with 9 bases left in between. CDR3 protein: CASSLTQGNTGELFF. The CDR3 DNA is TGTGCCAGCAGCTTAACCCAGGGGAACACCGGGGAGCTGTTTTTT. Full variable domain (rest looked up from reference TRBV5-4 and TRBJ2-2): ETGVTQSPTHLIKTRGQQVTLRCSSQSGHNTVSWYQQALGQGPQFIFQYYREEENGRGNFPPRFSGLQFPNYSSELNVNALELDDSALYLCASSLTQGNTGELFFGEGSRLTVL.

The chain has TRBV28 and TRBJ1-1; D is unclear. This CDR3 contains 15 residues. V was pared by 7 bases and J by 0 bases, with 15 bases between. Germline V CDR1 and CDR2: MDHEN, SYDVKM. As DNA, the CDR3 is TGTGCCAGCACCACATATCCCAATCTGAACACTGAAGCTTTCTTT. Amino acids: CASTTYPNLNTEAFF.

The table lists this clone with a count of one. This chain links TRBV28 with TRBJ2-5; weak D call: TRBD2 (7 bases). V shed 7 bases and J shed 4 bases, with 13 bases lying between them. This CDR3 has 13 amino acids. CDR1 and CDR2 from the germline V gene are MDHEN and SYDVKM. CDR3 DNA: TGTGCCAGCAACGAGGGAGGGGGAGAGACCCAGTACTTC. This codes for CASNEGGGETQYF.

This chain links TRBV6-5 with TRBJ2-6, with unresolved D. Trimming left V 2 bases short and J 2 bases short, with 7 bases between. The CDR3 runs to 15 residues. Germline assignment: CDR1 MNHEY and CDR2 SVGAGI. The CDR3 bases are TGTGCCAGCAGTTACAACCGCGCTGGGGCCAACGTCCTGACTTTC. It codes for CASSYNRAGANVLTF.

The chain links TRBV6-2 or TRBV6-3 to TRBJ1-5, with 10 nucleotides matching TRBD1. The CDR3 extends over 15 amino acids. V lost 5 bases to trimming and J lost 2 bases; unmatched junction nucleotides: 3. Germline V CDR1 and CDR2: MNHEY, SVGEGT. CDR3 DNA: TGTGCCAGCAGTCAGACAGGGGGCGGCAATCAGCCCCAGCATTTT. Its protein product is CASSQTGGGNQPQHF.

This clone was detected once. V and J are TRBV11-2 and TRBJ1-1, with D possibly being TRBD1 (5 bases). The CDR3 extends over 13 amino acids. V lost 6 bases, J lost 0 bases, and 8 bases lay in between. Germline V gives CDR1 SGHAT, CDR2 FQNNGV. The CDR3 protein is CASRGGMNTEAFF. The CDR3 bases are TGTGCCAGCAGGGGGGGTATGAACACTGAAGCTTTCTTT.

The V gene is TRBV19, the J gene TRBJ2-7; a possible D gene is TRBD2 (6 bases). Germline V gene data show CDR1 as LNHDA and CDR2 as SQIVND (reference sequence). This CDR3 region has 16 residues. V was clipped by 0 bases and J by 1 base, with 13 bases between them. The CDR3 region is CASSIDSAGRSYEQYF. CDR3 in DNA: TGTGCCAGTAGTATAGATTCGGCGGGGCGTTCCTACGAGCAGTACTTC.

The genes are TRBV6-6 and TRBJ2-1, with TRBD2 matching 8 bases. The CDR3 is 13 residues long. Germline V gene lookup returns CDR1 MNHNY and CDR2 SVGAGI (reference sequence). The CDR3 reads CASRGASYNEQFF. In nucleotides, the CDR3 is TGTGCTTCGCGGGGGGCCAGTTACAATGAGCAGTTCTTC.

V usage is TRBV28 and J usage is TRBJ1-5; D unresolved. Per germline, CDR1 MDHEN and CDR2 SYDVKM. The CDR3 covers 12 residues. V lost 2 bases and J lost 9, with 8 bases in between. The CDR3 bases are TGTGCCAGCAGTTTAAGCGGGCGGCCCCAGCATTTT. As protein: CASSLSGRPQHF.

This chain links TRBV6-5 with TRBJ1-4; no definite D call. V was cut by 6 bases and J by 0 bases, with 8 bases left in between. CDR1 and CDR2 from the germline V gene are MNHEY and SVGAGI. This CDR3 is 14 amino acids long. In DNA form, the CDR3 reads TGTGCCAGCAGCCCCGGGGCAACTAATGAAAAACTGTTTTTT. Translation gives CASSPGATNEKLFF.

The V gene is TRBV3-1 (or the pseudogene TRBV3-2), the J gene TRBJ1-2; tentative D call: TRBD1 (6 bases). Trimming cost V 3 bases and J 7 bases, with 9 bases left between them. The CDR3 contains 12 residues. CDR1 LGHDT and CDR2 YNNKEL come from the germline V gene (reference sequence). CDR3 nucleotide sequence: TGTGCCAGCAGCCAGGGGGCAGGTGGCTACACCTTC. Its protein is CASSQGAGGYTF.